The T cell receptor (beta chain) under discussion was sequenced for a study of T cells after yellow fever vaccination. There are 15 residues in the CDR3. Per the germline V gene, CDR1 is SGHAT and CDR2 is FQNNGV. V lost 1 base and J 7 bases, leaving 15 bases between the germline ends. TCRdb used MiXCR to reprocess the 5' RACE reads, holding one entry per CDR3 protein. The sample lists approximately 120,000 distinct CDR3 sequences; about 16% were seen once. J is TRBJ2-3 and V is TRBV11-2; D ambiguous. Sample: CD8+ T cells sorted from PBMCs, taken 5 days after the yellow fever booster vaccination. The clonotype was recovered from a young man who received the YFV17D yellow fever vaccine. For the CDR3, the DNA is TGTGCCAGCAGCTTAGGAGGTCCCCTAGTCTATACGCAGTATTTT. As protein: CASSLGGPLVYTQYF.